This T cell receptor beta chain emerged from a study of shared clonotypes between healthy human individuals. Terminally differentiated effector memory CD45RA+ cells were left out of the naive CD8 fraction, which was CD45RO-negative and positively selected for CCR7. Participating donors were healthy, HIV-negative adults free of recent acute infections or vaccinations. Every subset's genomic DNA went evenly onto several immunoSEQ plates. Sequencing was performed with immunoSEQ multiplex PCR; in TCRdb, only in-frame clones are kept and a portion is missing. This sample yields over 2,000,000 clones, of which about 93% are seen a single time; approximately 1.6% belongs to the top ten. Germline CDR1 SQVTM, CDR2 ANQGSEA. The V segment lost 7 bases and the J segment 0 bases; nucleotides outside the gene matches: 19. There are 18 residues in the CDR3. Study-level findings and limits: Sample collection involved blood only; tissue repertoires are likely different. Several donors showed sharing of approximately 5% of naive CD4 clonotypes.

Turning to this clone: What it recognizes is unknown.

The source is a man younger than 35 in good health. Some clones in this sample may be carry-over from other donors' samples. The V gene is TRBV29-1, the J gene TRBJ2-7; the match to TRBD1 covers 9 bases. Material: naive CD8+ T cells from PBMCs. In DNA, the CDR3 is TGCAGCGCCCTCATTACCGGTGTCGACAGGGGGAGCTCCTACGAGCAGTACTTC. Its protein is CSALITGVDRGSSYEQYF.